This T cell receptor (beta chain) was captured in a study of blood T cell repertoires in COVID-19 (dated by TCRdb to 2020 to 2021). Context from the whole study: The collaborator samples originated in the United States, Italy and Spain and spanned the acute and convalescent phases of COVID-19. The repertoires were released in a freely available public database meant as a resource for research on the immune response to SARS-CoV-2. Samples came from the ongoing ImmuneRACE study (first 160 participants) plus 1,254 subjects from 6 global collaborators. Sample metadata almost always included a de-identified subject ID, COVID-19 status, age in years and sex. HLA class I and class II types, where available, came from metadata supplied by the sample provider rather than from assay-based typing. The material from the prospective study consisted of cDNA or gDNA derived from T cells, B-cell-depleted T cells, or PBMCs. The dataset comprised deeply sampled blood TCRbeta repertoires from subjects exposed to, actively infected with, or recovered from COVID-19. The investigation overall reported the following: How much clinical and demographic metadata was included differed by source and by participant, and the metadata was provided uncurated.

Whole blood was collected in K2EDTA tubes by collaborating institutions according to the institutions' own protocols. For TCRbeta analysis, collaborators shipped samples in one of three forms: frozen whole blood, isolated PBMCs, or DNA extracted from either of those sample types. Its CDR3 holds 14 amino acids, cysteine through phenylalanine. Just CDR3 DNA is preserved here, 42 bases in frame from base 1. Between the V and J ends, shortened by 4 bases and 6 bases respectively, the junction contains 13 bases. CDR1 is given as LNHDA and CDR2 as SQIVND, both from the germline V gene (reference sequence). A remark on this clone: No cognate antigen has been identified for it. Base qualities are not at hand, and no much larger clone is one base apart.

TCRbeta CDR3 regions were amplified from genomic DNA by means of the immunoSEQ Assay, a bias-controlled multiplex PCR. The study's processing was this. Nucleated cell counts per sample were estimated from amplification of reference gene primers within the assay. To quantify the absolute abundance of each unique TCRbeta CDR3 rearrangement, sequence reads were collapsed and filtered. For each sample, productive Simpson clonality was calculated as the square root of Simpson's diversity index over productive rearrangements. TCRdb retrieved this table from immuneACCESS and kept in-frame rearrangements only. Not all clones are present; in checked studies, unresolved V genes account for under half, and no reason is known for the remainder. V, J and clone size are those of that table, while D and trimming were read from the DNA. The sample table records 150,000 or so clones; roughly 86% of these occur just once. Roughly 7% of the sample rests with the top ten.

This receptor was obtained from a man in his forties or fifties with active or convalescent COVID-19. Input material: peripheral blood. The chain is assembled from TRBV19 and TRBJ1-5, and possibly TRBD1, on 6 matching bases. The CDR3 region has the sequence CASSRQEAPQPQHF. The bases read TGTGCCAGTAGTAGACAGGAAGCCCCTCAGCCCCAGCATTTT.